The clone carrying this T cell receptor (beta chain) was picked up many times. The antigen remains unidentified. Germline lookup yields CDR1 SNHLY and CDR2 FYNNEI. This CDR3 comprises 14 residues. Trimming cost V 6 bases and J 2 bases; bases outside gene matches: 6. Source study methods: Sequenced samples showed a median of approximately 100,000 TCRs each, with counts running from about 20,000 to 690,000. TCRdb fed the RACE reads into MiXCR, producing one record per CDR3 protein. The V and J calls were determined by TCRdb, not by the authors. The repertoire consists of some 120,000 distinct CDR3 sequences, with roughly 9.5% occurring once and the leading ten covering around 1.9%. This sample was taken from a study of human T cells and chemical hapten exposure. Study background: TCR yields differed between samples (mainly from small differences in pooled library volume). The study's findings and limits: DPC sensitization produced no change in TCRs with frequency above 1 in 1000.

Time point here: healthy volunteer bleed at 2 weeks. Total RNA was isolated from whole blood that had not been fractionated. Sequencing input: whole blood. The chain recombines TRBV2 with TRBJ2-7; 8 bases are shared with TRBD1. The TCR sequence derives from a male donor in good health. Some clones in this sample may be carry-over from other donors' samples. This CDR3 reads CASRRRQGTYEQYF. DNA of the CDR3: TGTGCCAGCAGAAGACGACAGGGGACCTACGAGCAGTACTTC.